Presented here are 10 T cell receptor beta chains from one specimen sequenced in a study of cytomegalovirus exposure and HLA in healthy donors. Profiling relied on immunoSEQ multiplex PCR, and the TCRdb table lists in-frame clones only, not all of them. The table shows roughly 75,000 clones, with 94% occurring only once. Input material: PBMCs. All receptors derive from a woman in her late teens or twenties in good health and CMV-seropositive.

The chain couples TRBV7-2 to TRBJ1-1, with 9 positions matching TRBD1. This CDR3 is 16 amino acids long. Germline trimming cut 1 base from V and 4 bases from J; bases unmatched to any gene: 7. CDR1 is SGHTA, CDR2 FQGNSA, per germline. The CDR3 DNA reads TGTGCCAGCAGCTTAGGGCCGGGACAGGGCGTCACTGAAGCTTTCTTT. It yields the protein CASSLGPGQGVTEAFF.

In nucleotides, the CDR3 is TGTGCCAGCAGTTACAGGGGCCACGAGCAGTACTTC. Encoded protein: CASSYRGHEQYF. The rearrangement links TRBV6-6 to TRBJ2-7, with a possible D match to TRBD1 (5 bases). Trimming stripped 2 bases from V and 5 bases from J, with 7 bases between. This CDR3 spans 12 amino acids. Germline V gives CDR1 MNHNY, CDR2 SVGAGI (reference sequence).

The chain has TRBV29-1 and TRBJ1-1, with D perhaps matching TRBD1 (6 bases). V was shortened by 3 bases and J by 0 bases, with 14 bases between the two germline ends. CDR3 size: 15 residues. CDR1 is SQVTM, CDR2 ANQGSEA, per germline. The CDR3 sequence: CSVDRGWGMNTEAFF. DNA of the CDR3: TGCAGCGTTGATAGGGGGTGGGGGATGAACACTGAAGCTTTCTTT.

The V and J genes are TRBV7-8 and TRBJ2-1; D remains ambiguous. The CDR3 has 13 amino acids. CDR1 SGHVS and CDR2 FQNEAQ come from the germline V gene. Trimming stripped 1 base from V and 11 bases from J, with 12 bases between. Written as DNA, the CDR3 is TGTGCCAGCAGCTTAGTTAACGAGATGAAGCAGTTCTTC. Its protein is CASSLVNEMKQFF.

The chain carries TRBV5-5 and TRBJ2-7, with D tentatively TRBD1 (6 bases). Per the germline V gene, CDR1 is SGHKS and CDR2 is YYEKEE (reference sequence). The CDR3 covers 14 residues. Trimming cost V 4 bases and J 1 base, with 12 bases left between them. CDR3 loop: CASSHPQGSYEQYF. CDR3 in DNA: TGTGCCAGCAGCCACCCACAGGGATCCTACGAGCAGTACTTC.

This chain links TRBV19 with TRBJ2-1; 10 bases agree with TRBD2. There are 15 residues in the CDR3. Trimming cost V 3 bases and J 6 bases; bases outside gene matches: 5. Looked up from germline, CDR1 is LNHDA and CDR2 is SQIVND (reference sequence). CDR3 DNA sequence: TGTGCCAGTAGTATTATAGCGGGAGGTGCCAATGAGCAGTTCTTC. It specifies CASSIIAGGANEQFF.

The chain joins TRBV7-9 to TRBJ2-3; D might be TRBD1 (5 bases). V lost 4 bases, J lost 3 bases, and 14 bases lay in between. CDR1 and CDR2 from the germline V gene are SEHNR and FQNEAQ (reference sequence). CDR3 length: 15 amino acids. In DNA form, the CDR3 reads TGTGCCAGCAGCTACTACCGTCAGGGAACAGATACGCAGTATTTT. This gives the protein CASSYYRQGTDTQYF.

The rearrangement links TRBV7-9 to TRBJ2-7; maybe TRBD1 (5 bases). The CDR3 length is 13 residues. Trimming removed 3 bases from V and 5 bases from J, with 11 bases in between. Germline V gene sequence: CDR1 SEHNR, CDR2 FQNEAQ (reference sequence). The DNA of the CDR3 is TGTGCCAGCAGCTTTGCAGGGTCCCACGAGCAGTACTTC. It is translated as CASSFAGSHEQYF.

The rearrangement uses TRBV4-3 and TRBJ2-6; D possibly corresponds to TRBD1 (5 bases). Germline loops: CDR1 LGHNA, CDR2 YSLEER. The ends were cut back, 4 bases at V and 0 bases at J, with 13 bases in the middle. The CDR3 extends over 17 amino acids. CDR3 in amino acids: CASSRRQPVSGANVLTF. DNA of the CDR3: TGCGCCAGCAGCCGGAGACAGCCTGTCTCTGGGGCCAACGTCCTGACTTTC.

The V gene is TRBV7-2, the J gene TRBJ1-5; possible D gene TRBD1, 5 bases. V lost 5 bases and J 1 base, leaving 15 bases between the germline ends. The CDR3 sequence is 16 residues long. Germline-derived CDR1 and CDR2 are SGHTA and FQGNSA. For the CDR3, the DNA is TGTGCCAGCAGCCGCGCCCCCGGGGGGAGCAATCAGCCCCAGCATTTT. It specifies CASSRAPGGSNQPQHF. The full variable domain, in which reference TRBV7-2 and TRBJ1-5 provide the parts outside the CDR3, is GAGVSQSPSNKVTEKGKDVELRCDPISGHTALYWYRQSLGQGLEFLIYFQGNSAPDKSGLPSDRFSAERTGGSVSTLTIQRTQQEDSAVYLCASSRAPGGSNQPQHFGDGTRLSIL.